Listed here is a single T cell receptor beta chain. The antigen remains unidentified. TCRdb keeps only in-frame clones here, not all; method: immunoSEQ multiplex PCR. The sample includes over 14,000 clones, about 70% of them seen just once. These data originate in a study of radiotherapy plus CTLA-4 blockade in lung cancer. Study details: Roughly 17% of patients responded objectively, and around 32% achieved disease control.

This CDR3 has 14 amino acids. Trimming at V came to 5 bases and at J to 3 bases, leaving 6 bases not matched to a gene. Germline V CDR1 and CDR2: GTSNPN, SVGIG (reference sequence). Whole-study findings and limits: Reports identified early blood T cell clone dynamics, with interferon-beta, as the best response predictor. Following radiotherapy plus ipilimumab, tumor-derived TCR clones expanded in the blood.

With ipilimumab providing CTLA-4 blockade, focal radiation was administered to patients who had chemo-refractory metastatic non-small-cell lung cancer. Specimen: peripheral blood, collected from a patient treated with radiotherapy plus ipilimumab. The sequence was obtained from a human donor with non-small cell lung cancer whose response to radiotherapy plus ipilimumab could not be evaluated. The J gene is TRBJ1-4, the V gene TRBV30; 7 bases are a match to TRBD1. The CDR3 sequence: CAWDTGTANEKLFF. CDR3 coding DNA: TGTGCCTGGGATACCGGGACAGCTAATGAAAAACTGTTTTTT.